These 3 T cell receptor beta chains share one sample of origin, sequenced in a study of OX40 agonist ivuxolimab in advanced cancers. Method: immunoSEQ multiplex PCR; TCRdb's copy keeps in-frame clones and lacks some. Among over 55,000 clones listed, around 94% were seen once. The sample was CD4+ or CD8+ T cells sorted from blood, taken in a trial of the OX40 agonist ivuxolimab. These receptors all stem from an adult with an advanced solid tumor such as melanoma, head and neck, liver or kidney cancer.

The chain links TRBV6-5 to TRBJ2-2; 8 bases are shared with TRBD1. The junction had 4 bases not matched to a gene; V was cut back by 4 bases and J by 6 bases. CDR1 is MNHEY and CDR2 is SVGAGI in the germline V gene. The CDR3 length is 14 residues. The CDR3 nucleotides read TGTGCCAGCAGTTTTCACAGGGGGTCCGGGGAGCTGTTTTTT. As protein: CASSFHRGSGELFF.

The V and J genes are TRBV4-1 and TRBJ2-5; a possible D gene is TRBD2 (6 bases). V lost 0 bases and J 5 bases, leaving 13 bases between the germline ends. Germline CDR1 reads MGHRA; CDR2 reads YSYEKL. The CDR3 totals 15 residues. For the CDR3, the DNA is TGCGCCAGCAGCCAAGAAGGCGGGACGGGGGAGACCCAGTACTTC. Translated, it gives CASSQEGGTGETQYF.

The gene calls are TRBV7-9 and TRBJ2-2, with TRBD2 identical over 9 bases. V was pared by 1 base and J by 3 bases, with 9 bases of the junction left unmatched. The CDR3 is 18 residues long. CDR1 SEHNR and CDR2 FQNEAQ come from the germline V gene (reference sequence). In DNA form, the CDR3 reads TGTGCCAGCAGCTTAGTCAGGGCTAGCGGGAAGTACACCGGGGAGCTGTTTTTT. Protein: CASSLVRASGKYTGELFF. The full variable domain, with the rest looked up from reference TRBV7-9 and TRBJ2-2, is DTGVSQNPRHKITKRGQNVTFRCDPISEHNRLYWYRQTLGQGPEFLTYFQNEAQLEKSRLLSDRFSAERPKGSFSTLEIQRTEQGDSAMYLCASSLVRASGKYTGELFFGEGSRLTVL.